This T cell receptor (beta chain) is drawn from a study of PD-1 blockade in classical Hodgkin lymphoma (TCRdb year 2020). For the wider study: Nivolumab dosing was 3 mg/kg intravenously every 2 weeks, continuing until either disease progression or unacceptable toxicity. A peripheral blood immune signature of response to PD-1 blockade in classical Hodgkin lymphoma was defined using TCR beta sequencing and CyTOF. Points the paper makes about the study in general: Lower diversity was observed in patients in whom nivolumab was started less than 1 year after ASCT, and these patients were excluded from later analyses so that confounding by immune reconstitution would be avoided. Baseline diversity similar to that of newly diagnosed patients was observed in trial patients achieving complete response, whereas significantly lower diversity was observed in partial responders and progressors. Baseline TCR diversity was reported as lower in newly diagnosed patients than in healthy donors, and lower still in relapsed/refractory patients. Only a single clinical trial cohort was studied, and what caused the repertoire differences, possibly disease activity or prior therapy, remained undefined. A significant rise by C4D1 was seen in CD4+ but not CD8+ TCR diversity (p=0.0027 vs p=0.16), with the rise being most apparent in complete responders (p=0.02).

The time point label here, explained by the study, means: cycle 4 day 1 (C4D1), after more than five weeks of nivolumab. Every trial patient had relapsed following autologous stem cell transplantation, and prior brentuximab vedotin exposure was what differed among cohorts A, B and C. The trial cohort comprised around 60 patients with relapsed/refractory classical Hodgkin lymphoma whose best overall responses were complete response, partial response or progressive disease. Trial patients were treated with single-agent nivolumab in the multi-cohort phase II CheckMate 205 trial. An independent review committee assessed best overall response by applying the 2007 International Working Group response criteria. Trial PBMCs were collected immediately before nivolumab initiation (C1D1) and during therapy at cycle 2 day 1 and cycle 4 day 1. Peripheral blood was collected in 8 mL Vacutainer Cell Preparation Tubes, from which PBMCs were isolated by centrifugation and then cryopreserved.

Genomic DNA was extracted with the Qiagen DNeasy kit from unsorted PBMCs and from negatively selected CD4+ and CD8+ fractions. TCR beta CDR3 regions were subjected to amplification by immunoSEQ multiplex PCR with primers that anneal to V and J segments. Amplification bias was minimized using a synthetic immune receptor repertoire, and residual bias was removed computationally after sequencing. From the authors' description of their analysis: Custom Python scripts were used to quantify repertoire diversity as the Shannon entropy index. Unsorted, CD4+ and CD8+ repertoires were examined separately, except in combined analyses, for which CD4+ and CD8+ sequences were merged in silico. A clone counted as expanded when the clone's frequency after treatment rose at least 2-fold relative to C1D1, and clones undetected at baseline were given a pseudocount of 0.5. Clones with 0 or 1 copy at C1D1 were defined as singleton clones, while clones with 2 or more copies were defined as non-singleton clones. Clones expanded in unsorted samples were assigned a CD4+, CD8+ or unknown annotation through matching of protein sequences in sorted samples from the same patient. Wilcoxon tests on paired samples were used to test diversity changes from C1D1 to C4D1. TCRdb mirrors the immuneACCESS table, restricted to in-frame sequences. Some clones are absent from its copies; in checked studies, under half trace to an unresolved V gene, and the reason for the others is unknown. V and J calls and clone size are copied from that table; D and trimming were computed from the DNA. The sample contains 80,000 to 100,000 clones, about 92% of them found a single time. The ten largest clones represent roughly 2.1% of the sample.

In the case of this clone: Its cognate antigen has yet to be identified. No per-base quality is available; no much larger clone lies one base away.

This TCR derives from a human donor with classical Hodgkin lymphoma. The specimen comprised peripheral blood mononuclear cells (PBMCs), sampled before the fourth cycle of nivolumab.

The DNA sequence reads TGTGCCAGCAGCCCACAAGCCGGGTTTTTCACAGATACGCAGTATTTT. Protein translation: CASSPQAGFFTDTQYF. Rearrangement joined TRBV5-6 to TRBJ2-3, with no D gene named confidently. Including cysteine and phenylalanine, the CDR3 has 16 amino acids. The entry retains the CDR3 DNA only, 48 bases that are in frame from base 1. The germline V gene gives CDR1 as SGHDT and CDR2 as YYEEEE. The junction carries 17 bases between V and J, which are trimmed by 4 bases and 2 bases respectively.